This T cell receptor beta chain originates from a study of T cell changes during pregnancy in multiple sclerosis. The protocol was immunoSEQ multiplex PCR, while the TCRdb copy is restricted to in-frame clones and leaves out a portion. The sample consists of tens of thousands of clones, 90% of them appearing once. Between the trimmed V and J ends, which lost 7 bases and 0 bases, there was a span of 16 bases. The CDR3 has 16 residues. CDR1 MNHNY and CDR2 SVGAGI come from the germline V gene (reference sequence). Source: peripheral blood, taken in the third trimester of pregnancy. The source of this sequence is a female donor with multiple sclerosis, enrolled in a pregnancy study. The rearrangement uses TRBV6-6 and TRBJ1-5; a possible D gene is TRBD1 (5 bases). CDR3 in DNA: TGTGCCAGCACCTCGGGGGATAGTGGTAGCAATCAGCCCCAGCATTTT. It translates to CASTSGDSGSNQPQHF.